One and the same sample provided the 23 T cell receptor beta chains below, sequenced in a study of PD-1 blockade in mismatch repair-deficient tumors. Assay used: immunoSEQ multiplex PCR; TCRdb lists only in-frame clones, some missing. The sample includes about 120,000 clones, about 88% of them seen just once. The sequencing used peripheral blood, collected 44 weeks after starting pembrolizumab. The receptor set was obtained from an adult with mismatch repair-deficient cancer.

This rearrangement joins TRBV5-1 to TRBJ2-1; D may be TRBD2 (6 bases). CDR3 length: 16 amino acids. V was cut by 5 bases and J by 6 bases, with 21 bases left in between. CDR1 and CDR2 from the germline V gene are SGHRS and YFSETQ. CDR3 loop: CASSNGQHRGTNEQFF. As DNA, the CDR3 is TGCGCCAGCAGTAACGGGCAACACCGGGGGACCAATGAGCAGTTCTTC.

The V call is TRBV29-1, the J call TRBJ2-7; the D is unclear. Germline V gene lookup returns CDR1 SQVTM and CDR2 ANQGSEA. V gave up 3 bases and J gave up 6 bases, with 12 bases separating them. CDR3 length equals 12 residues. CDR3 bases: TGCAGCGTTGAGATTGGAGCCTCCGAGCAGTACTTC. Encoded protein: CSVEIGASEQYF.

The chain joins TRBV27 to TRBJ2-1; TRBD1 aligns across 7 bases. This CDR3 is 13 amino acids long. Germline V gene lookup returns CDR1 MNHEY and CDR2 SMNVEV (reference sequence). Losses at the gene ends were 8 bases for V and 5 bases for J; bases not matched to a gene: 6. DNA for the CDR3: TGTGCCAGCGACCGGGACAGCCACAATGAGCAGTTCTTC. It encodes CASDRDSHNEQFF.

The rearrangement joins TRBV30 to TRBJ2-1, with D possibly being TRBD1 (5 bases). Germline values: CDR1 GTSNPN, CDR2 SVGIG (reference sequence). This CDR3 spans 11 amino acids. The CDR3 coding sequence is TGTAGCGCAGCAGGGCTCAATGAGCAGTTCTTC. Translated, it gives CSAAGLNEQFF.

This chain uses TRBV5-6 with TRBJ1-4, with a tentative D call TRBD1 (6 bases). With 1 base removed from V and 5 bases from J, the gap between germline ends came to 12 bases. CDR1 and CDR2 from the germline V gene are SGHDT and YYEEEE. The CDR3 is made up of 15 amino acids. CDR3 residues: CASSLWGRENEKLFF. The CDR3 DNA reads as TGTGCCAGCAGCTTGTGGGGGCGTGAGAATGAAAAACTGTTTTTT.

The chain has TRBV5-8 and TRBJ1-5; 9 positions agree with TRBD1. The CDR3 has 15 residues. The germline V gene has CDR1 SGHTS and CDR2 YDEGEE. The ends lost 0 bases at V and 2 bases at J; junction bases unmatched: 0. The CDR3 DNA is TGTGCCAGCAGCTTGGGGACAGGGGGCAATCAGCCCCAGCATTTT. This gives the protein CASSLGTGGNQPQHF.

The chain links TRBV2 to TRBJ2-1; tentative D call: TRBD2 (5 bases). The CDR3 spans 13 residues. The V gene lost 6 bases and the J gene lost 5 bases, with 11 bases spanning the gap. Germline V gene lookup returns CDR1 SNHLY and CDR2 FYNNEI. CDR3 sequence: CASRRSGDNEQFF. The CDR3 DNA sequence: TGTGCCAGCAGGCGCTCCGGGGACAATGAGCAGTTCTTC.

V is TRBV20-1 and J is TRBJ2-2; D unresolved. Germline loops: CDR1 DFQATT, CDR2 SNEGSKA (reference sequence). V was cut by 4 bases and J by 4 bases, with 4 bases left in between. CDR3 length equals 11 residues. The CDR3 DNA is TGCAGTGCTACGAGCACCGGGGAGCTGTTTTTT. The encoded protein is CSATSTGELFF.

This chain connects TRBV7-6 to TRBJ2-7; perhaps TRBD2 as D (6 bases). The CDR3 runs 15 residues. Germline assignment: CDR1 SGHVS and CDR2 FNYEAQ. V lost 3 bases and J lost 6, with 18 bases in between. For the CDR3, the DNA is TGTGCCAGCAGCTTTTTAACGGGAGCCCCAGGCGAGCAGTACTTC. Translation gives CASSFLTGAPGEQYF.

V and J are TRBV5-1 and TRBJ2-7, with 10 bases identical to TRBD1. This CDR3 contains 14 residues. The junction had 4 bases not matched to a gene; V was cut back by 4 bases and J by 3 bases. Germline CDR1 SGHRS, CDR2 YFSETQ. CDR3 DNA sequence: TGCGCCAGCAGCGCTGGACAGGGGGACTACGAGCAGTACTTC. Its protein product is CASSAGQGDYEQYF.

The chain couples TRBV30 to TRBJ1-1; D might be TRBD1 (5 bases). The germline V and J ends were trimmed by 0 bases and 0 bases, with 8 bases remaining between them. This CDR3 contains 14 residues. CDR1 is GTSNPN, CDR2 SVGIG, per germline (reference sequence). The CDR3: CAWSVGGLNTEAFF. In DNA form, the CDR3 reads TGTGCCTGGAGTGTTGGGGGGTTGAACACTGAAGCTTTCTTT.

This chain joins TRBV29-1 and TRBJ2-1; no clear D. The ends were cut back, 6 bases at V and 3 bases at J, with 12 bases in the middle. The germline gives CDR1 SQVTM, CDR2 ANQGSEA. CDR3 length equals 13 residues. DNA for the CDR3: TGCAGCGTATTAGGAATATTCTACAATGAGCAGTTCTTC. Residues: CSVLGIFYNEQFF.

The chain uses TRBV6-1 and TRBJ2-3, with 10 bases fitting TRBD1. With 6 bases clipped from V and 2 bases from J, the junction kept 2 bases outside the gene matches. The CDR3 consists of 14 residues. CDR1 and CDR2 from the germline V gene are MNHNS and SASEGT. CDR3 nucleotides: TGTGCCAGCAGGGGACAGGGGCCCACAGATACGCAGTATTTT. Its translation is CASRGQGPTDTQYF.

V and J are TRBV6-5 and TRBJ2-7; tentatively, D is TRBD2 (6 bases). There are 14 residues in the CDR3. Deletions cut 7 bases from V and 4 bases from J, with 17 bases between. The germline CDR1 and CDR2 sequences are MNHEY and SVGAGI. The CDR3 here is CASTSRAEGYEQYF. CDR3 nucleotide sequence: TGTGCCAGCACCTCTCGGGCGGAGGGATACGAGCAGTACTTC.

The chain employs TRBV9 and TRBJ2-2; tentative D call: TRBD2 (5 bases). Per the germline V gene, CDR1 is SGDLS and CDR2 is YYNGEE. The CDR3 spans 14 residues. V shed 0 bases and J shed 6 bases, with 9 bases lying between them. The CDR3 loop is CASSVGEGPGELFF. The CDR3 DNA is TGTGCCAGCAGCGTAGGTGAGGGCCCCGGGGAGCTGTTTTTT.

V gene TRBV4-1 combines with J gene TRBJ1-1; no clear D gene. The V gene lost 0 bases and the J gene lost 8 bases, with 16 bases spanning the gap. The V gene's germline CDR1 is MGHRA and CDR2 YSYEKL. This CDR3 has 15 amino acids. Here the CDR3 reads CASSQDLFTGNEAFF. CDR3 DNA sequence: TGCGCCAGCAGCCAAGATTTGTTCACTGGTAACGAAGCTTTCTTT.

This clone was seen a handful of times. The chain joins TRBV18 to TRBJ2-1; 10 positions agree with TRBD1. The CDR3 runs 17 residues. Germline V gene sequence: CDR1 KGHSH, CDR2 LQKENI. V was pared by 1 base and J by 6 bases, with 9 bases of the junction left unmatched. Here the CDR3 reads CASSPRRGQGLSNEQFF. CDR3 DNA: TGTGCCAGCTCACCACGGAGGGGACAGGGGTTAAGCAATGAGCAGTTCTTC.

This rearrangement joins TRBV29-1 to TRBJ2-1, with TRBD2 matching 7 bases. The V segment lost 3 bases and the J segment 1 base; nucleotides outside the gene matches: 3. The CDR3 has 14 residues. The germline V gene has CDR1 SQVTM and CDR2 ANQGSEA. In DNA, the CDR3 is TGCAGCGTTGAGACCGGGAGGTCCTACAATGAGCAGTTCTTC. It codes for CSVETGRSYNEQFF.

The chain links TRBV27 to TRBJ2-1, with a possible D match to TRBD2 (6 bases). The germline V and J ends were trimmed by 6 bases and 8 bases, with 11 bases remaining between them. Per the germline V gene, CDR1 is MNHEY and CDR2 is SMNVEV (reference sequence). This CDR3 spans 12 amino acids. The CDR3 DNA reads TGTGCCAGCAGAGGTGGGGGGTATGAGCAGTTCTTC. It is translated as CASRGGGYEQFF.

V is TRBV9 and J is TRBJ1-1; 11 nucleotides match TRBD1. V trimming: 0 bases; J trimming: 4 bases; junction bases outside the gene matches: 8. The CDR3 has 17 residues. Germline V gene sequence: CDR1 SGDLS, CDR2 YYNGEE. The CDR3 nucleotides are TGTGCCAGCAGCGTAGCTGGGACAGGGGGGCCAAGCACTGAAGCTTTCTTT. It codes for CASSVAGTGGPSTEAFF.

The V call is TRBV11-2, the J call TRBJ2-3; D ambiguous. Between the trimmed V and J ends, which lost 5 bases and 1 base, there was a span of 10 bases. There are 14 residues in the CDR3. Germline V gene lookup returns CDR1 SGHAT and CDR2 FQNNGV. In nucleotides, the CDR3 is TGTGCCAGCAGCCCCCGGGCAGGCACAGATACGCAGTATTTT. Encoded protein: CASSPRAGTDTQYF.

V usage is TRBV5-1 and J usage is TRBJ1-2, with TRBD1 identical over 7 bases. V trimming: 1 base; J trimming: 3 bases; junction bases outside the gene matches: 6. From germline, CDR1 is SGHRS and CDR2 YFSETQ. The CDR3 is made up of 15 amino acids. This CDR3 is CASSLQPGGDYGYTF. In DNA form, the CDR3 reads TGCGCCAGCAGCTTGCAGCCAGGGGGTGACTATGGCTACACCTTC. The entire variable domain, with the rest obtained from reference TRBV5-1 and TRBJ1-2, is as follows: KAGVTQTPRYLIKTRGQQVTLSCSPISGHRSVSWYQQTPGQGLQFLFEYFSETQRNKGNFPGRFSGRQFSNSRSEMNVSTLELGDSALYLCASSLQPGGDYGYTFGSGTRLTVV.

The genes are TRBV25-1 and TRBJ2-3, with D hard to call. V was pared by 1 base and J by 4 bases, with 12 bases between. CDR1 is MGHDK and CDR2 is SYGVNS in the germline V gene. The CDR3 has 15 residues. The CDR3 bases are TGTGCCAGCAGTGAATCGTATAGACTCCCAGATACGCAGTATTTT. Translation gives CASSESYRLPDTQYF.